The rows below give T cell receptor beta chains drawn from one sample of a study of blood T cell repertoires in COVID-19. Clones were sequenced by immunoSEQ multiplex PCR, and TCRdb holds only the in-frame ones, with some missing. The sample carries 380,000 or so clones, 70% to 90% recorded once. The source material was PBMCs or T cells enriched from blood (not recorded which). The source is a woman aged 25 to 39 with acute COVID-19. Both conserved end residues are part of each CDR3. Fields, in order: J gene, clone size, V gene, D gene, CDR3 DNA, CDR3 protein. D genes are given only for firm matches. The listing skips clone size in some rows; elsewhere it reads once, few, many or a size class.

J gene: TRBJ2-1; clone size: once; V gene: TRBV7-9; D gene: .; CDR3 DNA: TGTGCCAGCAGCCCCTCGCAGACATACAATGAGCAGTTCTTC; CDR3 protein: CASSPSQTYNEQFF
J gene: TRBJ2-1; clone size: few; V gene: TRBV7-8; D gene: TRBD2; CDR3 DNA: TGTGCCAGCAGTCTCCTAGCCGGGACTAGCGGGGGCATAAACAATGAGCAGTTCTTC; CDR3 protein: CASSLLAGTSGGINNEQFF
J gene: TRBJ2-1; clone size: .; V gene: TRBV6-4; D gene: TRBD2; CDR3 DNA: TGTGCCAGCAGCCCCCTGGGGACTACCTCCTACAATGAGCAGTTCTTC; CDR3 protein: CASSPLGTTSYNEQFF
J gene: TRBJ1-6; clone size: .; V gene: TRBV7-3; D gene: .; CDR3 DNA: TGTGCCAGCAGCTCACAGGGCCTCGAATTTTCACCCCTCCACTTT; CDR3 protein: CASSSQGLEFSPLHF
J gene: TRBJ1-1; clone size: .; V gene: TRBV6-6; D gene: TRBD1; CDR3 DNA: TGTGCCAGCAGTTATCTTTCCAGGGGGTCGACTGAAGCTTTCTTT; CDR3 protein: CASSYLSRGSTEAFF
J gene: TRBJ1-1; clone size: .; V gene: TRBV18; D gene: .; CDR3 DNA: TGTGCCAGCTCAAGACTCGCAGACAGGCTCACTGAAGCTTTCTTT; CDR3 protein: CASSRLADRLTEAFF
J gene: TRBJ2-6; clone size: .; V gene: TRBV19; D gene: .; CDR3 DNA: TGTGCCAGTAGTATTCCCCAGGCTGGGGCCAACGTCCTGACTTTC; CDR3 protein: CASSIPQAGANVLTF
J gene: TRBJ1-5; clone size: few; V gene: TRBV2; D gene: .; CDR3 DNA: TGTGCCAGCAGTGAATTATCTCGGAGCAATCAGCCCCAGCATTTT; CDR3 protein: CASSELSRSNQPQHF
J gene: TRBJ2-4; clone size: .; V gene: TRBV6-2/TRBV6-3; D gene: .; CDR3 DNA: TGTGCCAGCAGTTACTCCGCGGCAGGGATAAGGGACATTCAGTACTTC; CDR3 protein: CASSYSAAGIRDIQYF
J gene: TRBJ2-3; clone size: .; V gene: TRBV6-2/TRBV6-3; D gene: .; CDR3 DNA: TGTGCCAGCAGTCAACAGGGACCAGATACGCAGTATTTT; CDR3 protein: CASSQQGPDTQYF
J gene: TRBJ2-2; clone size: .; V gene: TRBV5-1; D gene: TRBD2; CDR3 DNA: TGCGCCAGCAGCCAGCGGGGTGGTACCGGGGAGCTGTTTTTT; CDR3 protein: CASSQRGGTGELFF
J gene: TRBJ2-2; clone size: .; V gene: TRBV7-9; D gene: .; CDR3 DNA: TGTGCCAGCAGCCCTTCGGCCGGGGTAACCGGGGAGCTGTTTTTT; CDR3 protein: CASSPSAGVTGELFF
J gene: TRBJ1-6; clone size: few; V gene: TRBV5-6; D gene: .; CDR3 DNA: TGTGCCAGCAGCCCAGGACTGGATAGCTCCTATAATTCACCCCTCCACTTT; CDR3 protein: CASSPGLDSSYNSPLHF
J gene: TRBJ1-1; clone size: .; V gene: TRBV5-8; D gene: TRBD1; CDR3 DNA: TGTGCCAGCAGCTTGGAGGGACAGGGAAGGACTGAAGCTTTCTTT; CDR3 protein: CASSLEGQGRTEAFF
J gene: TRBJ2-5; clone size: .; V gene: TRBV6-2/TRBV6-3; D gene: .; CDR3 DNA: TGTGCCAGCAGTTCCGCCCCTCCTAGTGAGACCCAGTACTTC; CDR3 protein: CASSSAPPSETQYF
J gene: TRBJ2-3; clone size: .; V gene: TRBV28; D gene: TRBD1; CDR3 DNA: TGTGCCACTAGGGAACAGGGGTTCACAGATACGCAGTATTTT; CDR3 protein: CATREQGFTDTQYF
J gene: TRBJ1-2; clone size: .; V gene: TRBV30; D gene: .; CDR3 DNA: TGTGCCTGGAGACAACGGGGGGCTAGCGGCTATGGCTACACCTTC; CDR3 protein: CAWRQRGASGYGYTF
J gene: TRBJ1-4; clone size: .; V gene: TRBV2; D gene: TRBD1; CDR3 DNA: TGTGCCAGCACCGACAGGGACTTCAATGAAAAACTGTTTTTT; CDR3 protein: CASTDRDFNEKLFF
J gene: TRBJ2-7; clone size: .; V gene: TRBV9; D gene: TRBD1; CDR3 DNA: TGTGCCAGCAGCGTAGCCAAATCAGGGGGCCGGTCCTACGAGCAGTACTTC; CDR3 protein: CASSVAKSGGRSYEQYF
J gene: TRBJ2-5; clone size: .; V gene: TRBV7-2; D gene: TRBD2; CDR3 DNA: TGTGCCAGCAGCCAGGGACTAGCGATGGAGACCCAGTACTTC; CDR3 protein: CASSQGLAMETQYF